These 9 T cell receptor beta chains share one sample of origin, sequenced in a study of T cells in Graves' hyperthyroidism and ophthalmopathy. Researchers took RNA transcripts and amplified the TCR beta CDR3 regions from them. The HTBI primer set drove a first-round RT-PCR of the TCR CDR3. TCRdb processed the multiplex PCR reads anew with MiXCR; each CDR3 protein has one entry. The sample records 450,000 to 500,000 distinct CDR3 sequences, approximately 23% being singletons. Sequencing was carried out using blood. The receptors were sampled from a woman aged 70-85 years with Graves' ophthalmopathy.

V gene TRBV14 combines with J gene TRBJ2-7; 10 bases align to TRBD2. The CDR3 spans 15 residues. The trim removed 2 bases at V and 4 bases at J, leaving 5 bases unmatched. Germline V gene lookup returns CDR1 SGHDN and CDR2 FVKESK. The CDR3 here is CASSQLIAGGYEQYF. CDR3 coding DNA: TGTGCCAGCAGCCAATTAATAGCGGGAGGTTACGAGCAGTACTTC. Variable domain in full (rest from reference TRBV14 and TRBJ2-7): EAGVTQFPSHSVIEKGQTVTLRCDPISGHDNLYWYRRVMGKEIKFLLHFVKESKQDESGMPNNRFLAERTGGTYSTLKVQPAELEDSGVYFCASSQLIAGGYEQYFGPGTRLTVT.

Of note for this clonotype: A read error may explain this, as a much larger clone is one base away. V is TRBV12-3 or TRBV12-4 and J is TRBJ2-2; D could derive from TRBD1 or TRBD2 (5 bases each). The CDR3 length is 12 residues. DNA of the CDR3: TGTGCCAGCAGTTATGGGACCGGGGAGCTGCTTTTT. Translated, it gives CASSYGTGELLF.

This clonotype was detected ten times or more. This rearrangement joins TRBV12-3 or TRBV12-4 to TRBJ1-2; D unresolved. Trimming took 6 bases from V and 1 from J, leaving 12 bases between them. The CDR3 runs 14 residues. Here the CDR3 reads CASREDGVNYGYTF. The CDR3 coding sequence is TGTGCCAGCAGGGAGGATGGGGTTAACTATGGCTACACCTTC.

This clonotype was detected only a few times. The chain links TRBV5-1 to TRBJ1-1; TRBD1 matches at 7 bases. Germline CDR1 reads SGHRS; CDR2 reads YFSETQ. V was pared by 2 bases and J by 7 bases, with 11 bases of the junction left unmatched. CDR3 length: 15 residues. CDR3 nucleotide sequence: TGCGCCAGCAGCTTACAAGGGGGCTCTGGCTTTGAAGCTTTCTTT. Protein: CASSLQGGSGFEAFF.

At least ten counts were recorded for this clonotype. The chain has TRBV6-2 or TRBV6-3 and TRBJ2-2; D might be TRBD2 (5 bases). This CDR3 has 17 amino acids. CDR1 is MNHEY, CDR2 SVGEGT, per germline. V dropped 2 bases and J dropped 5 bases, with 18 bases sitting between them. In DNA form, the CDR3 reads TGTGCCAGCAGTTACGGCCCCACTAGGCCTTTGACCGGGGAGCTGTTTTTT. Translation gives CASSYGPTRPLTGELFF.

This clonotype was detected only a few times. The CDR3 spells CASSPSSGRARSTGELFF. The CDR3 DNA reads TGTGCCAGCAGCCCGAGTAGCGGGAGGGCCAGGAGCACCGGGGAGCTGTTTTTT. This chain joins TRBV7-3 and TRBJ2-2; 11 positions agree with TRBD2. The CDR3 runs 18 residues. In germline, CDR1 is SGHTA, CDR2 FQGTGA. V shed 5 bases and J 4 bases; nucleotides not matched to a gene: 12.

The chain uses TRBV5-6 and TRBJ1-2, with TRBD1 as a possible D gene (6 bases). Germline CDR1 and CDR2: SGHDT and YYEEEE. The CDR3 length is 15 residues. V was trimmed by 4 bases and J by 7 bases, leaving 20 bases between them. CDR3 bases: TGTGCCAGCAGCGAGCCCTACAGGGTCCTCGGTGGCTACACCTTC. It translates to CASSEPYRVLGGYTF.

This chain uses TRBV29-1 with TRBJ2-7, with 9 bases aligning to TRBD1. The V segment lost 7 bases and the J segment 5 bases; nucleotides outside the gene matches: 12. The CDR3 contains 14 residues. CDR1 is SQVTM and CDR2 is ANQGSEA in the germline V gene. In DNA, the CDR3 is TGCAGCGCGCAACGGGGGACAGGGAGAAACGAGCAGTACTTC. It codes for CSAQRGTGRNEQYF.

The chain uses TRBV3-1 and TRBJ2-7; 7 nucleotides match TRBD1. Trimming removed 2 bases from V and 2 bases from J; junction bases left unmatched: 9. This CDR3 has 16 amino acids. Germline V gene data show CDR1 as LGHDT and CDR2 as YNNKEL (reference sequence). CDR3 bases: TGTGCCAGCAGCCAACCATCCTGGGACAGAGCCTACGAGCAGTACTTC. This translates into CASSQPSWDRAYEQYF.